The TCR beta chain described here comes from a study of T cells after yellow fever vaccination. The wider study: The fractions with low cell numbers were processed using SMART-Seq v4 Ultra Low Input.

The germline CDR1 and CDR2 sequences are LGHNA and YNFKEQ. The J segment lost 9 bases and the V segment lost 0 bases, leaving 15 bases of the junction unmatched. The CDR3 has 18 amino acids. Making TCR cDNA involved 5'RACE template switching, which added UMIs and a universal primer site. TCRdb re-analysed the 5' RACE reads in MiXCR, keeping a single row per CDR3 protein. The sample includes tens of thousands of distinct CDR3 sequences, approximately 6.5% of them seen just once. Points from the study as a whole: Most primary-vaccination clones reappeared after the booster (96% CD4, 75% to 90% CD8). The secondary response peaked faster, at day 5 versus 15, but was weaker.

Ten or more counts support this clonotype. Antigen: not known. The genes are TRBV4-2 and TRBJ2-2; 8 bases agree with TRBD2. This material consisted of CD8+ T cells sorted from PBMCs, taken less than 6 days after the first yellow fever vaccination. The TCR comes from a man younger than 35 who received the YFV17D yellow fever vaccine. This CDR3 reads CASSQDRSAGGPARELFF. As DNA, the CDR3 is TGTGCCAGCAGCCAAGATCGTAGCGCGGGGGGCCCCGCCAGGGAGCTGTTTTTT.